This T cell receptor (beta chain) emerged from a study of blood T cells in healthy people across ages. Findings and limits, study-wide: Aged donors had fewer naive CD4+ cells and lower diversity than long-lived donors.

This CDR3 comprises 16 residues. V was shortened by 4 bases and J by 2 bases, with 18 bases between the two germline ends. The germline V gene has CDR1 SGHRS and CDR2 YFSETQ. Primers used in a second PCR of about 6 to 12 cycles were a sample-barcoded 5' primer and a J-beta primer mix. TCRdb processed the 5' RACE reads anew with MiXCR; each CDR3 protein has one entry. This sample has more than 900,000 distinct CDR3 sequences, with 25% to 30% found just once. On this clonotype itself: Its antigen is undetermined.

The sample, 7.5 to 10 milliliters of peripheral blood, was drawn from each donor. These sequences were also reported in another study, on T cells of mothers and their children. As that study records: Each child contributed about 3 million TCR beta CDR3 reads, while each mother contributed over 8 million. Not a single persistent microchimeric T cell clone was detected.

The sample was blood. This sequence joins TRBV5-1 and TRBJ2-5; possible D gene TRBD1, 5 bases. This clonotype was obtained from a middle-aged woman in good health. The CDR3 nucleotides read TGCGCCAGCAGCCTCTCATCGAGGACAAGTCAAGAGACCCAGTACTTC. Encoded protein: CASSLSSRTSQETQYF.